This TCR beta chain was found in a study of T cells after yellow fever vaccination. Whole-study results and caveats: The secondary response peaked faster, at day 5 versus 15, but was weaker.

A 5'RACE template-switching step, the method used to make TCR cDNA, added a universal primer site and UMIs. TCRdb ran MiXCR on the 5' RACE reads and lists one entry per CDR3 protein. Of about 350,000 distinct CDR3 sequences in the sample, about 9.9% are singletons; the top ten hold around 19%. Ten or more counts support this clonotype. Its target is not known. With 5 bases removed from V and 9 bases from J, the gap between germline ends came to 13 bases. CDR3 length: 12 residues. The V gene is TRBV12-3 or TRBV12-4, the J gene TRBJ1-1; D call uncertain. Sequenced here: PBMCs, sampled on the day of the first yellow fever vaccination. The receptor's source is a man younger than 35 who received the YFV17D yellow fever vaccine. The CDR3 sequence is CASSRSTPQAFF. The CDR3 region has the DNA TGTGCCAGCAGTAGGTCGACACCTCAAGCTTTCTTT.